What follows are 20 T cell receptor beta chains derived from one specimen sequenced in a study of OX40 agonist ivuxolimab in advanced cancers. Here immunoSEQ multiplex PCR was the method, and the copy in TCRdb shows in-frame clones only, minus some. This sample carries some 52,000 clones, around four fifths of them seen once, and the ten largest clones take approximately 13%. Sequencing used CD4+ or CD8+ T cells sorted from blood, obtained in a trial of the OX40 agonist ivuxolimab. These receptors were collected from an adult with an advanced solid tumor such as melanoma, head and neck, liver or kidney cancer.

V is TRBV10-2 and J is TRBJ2-3; 10 bases are shared with TRBD2. Losses at the gene ends were 3 bases for V and 0 bases for J; bases not matched to a gene: 21. Germline V gene data show CDR1 as WSHSY and CDR2 as SAAADI. The CDR3 runs to 22 residues. CDR3 region: CASSDQGRGRDSGGQSTDTQYF. CDR3 DNA sequence: TGCGCCAGCAGTGACCAGGGGAGGGGGCGGGATAGCGGGGGGCAGAGCACAGATACGCAGTATTTT.

The chain combines TRBV5-1 with TRBJ1-2, with D perhaps matching TRBD1 (5 bases). The V gene lost 7 bases and the J gene lost 2 bases, with 9 bases spanning the gap. Looked up from germline, CDR1 is SGHRS and CDR2 is YFSETQ. This CDR3 is built from 12 residues. The CDR3 sequence: CASAGQNYGYTF. CDR3 nucleotides: TGCGCCAGCGCAGGACAAAACTATGGCTACACCTTC.

This chain links TRBV10-3 with TRBJ2-6, with 8 bases matching TRBD1. J was trimmed by 0 bases and V by 3 bases; bases with no gene match: 10. Germline CDR1 is ENHRY and CDR2 is SYGVKD. This CDR3 has 19 amino acids. The DNA of the CDR3 is TGTGCCATCAGTGATATTTTCGGACAGGGCCTCTCTGGGGCCAACGTCCTGACTTTC. It specifies CAISDIFGQGLSGANVLTF.

The chain carries TRBV6-5 and TRBJ1-2, with unresolved D. This CDR3 is 14 amino acids long. Deletions cut 5 bases from V and 4 bases from J, with 14 bases between. Germline V gene sequence: CDR1 MNHEY, CDR2 SVGAGI. The chain's CDR3 is CASSGWPGGYGYTF. The CDR3 coding sequence is TGTGCCAGCAGTGGTTGGCCCGGTGGCTATGGCTACACCTTC.

The J gene is TRBJ1-2, the V gene TRBV28; no reliable D call. The V end lost 4 bases, the J end lost 7 bases, and 16 bases lay between the germline ends. The CDR3 contains 14 residues. Germline lookup yields CDR1 MDHEN and CDR2 SYDVKM. Written as DNA, the CDR3 is TGTGCCAGCAGTTCAGTAAGAAAACTGAGTGGCTACACCTTC. Its translation is CASSSVRKLSGYTF.

This clone was recorded once. The V call is TRBV29-1, the J call TRBJ2-5; maybe TRBD2 (5 bases). The CDR3 has 16 amino acids. Trimming took 3 bases from V and 1 from J, leaving 18 bases between them. Germline loops: CDR1 SQVTM, CDR2 ANQGSEA. The chain's CDR3 is CSVEGPAGELQETQYF. The CDR3 nucleotides read TGCAGCGTTGAGGGTCCGGCGGGTGAGCTCCAAGAGACCCAGTACTTC.

The CDR3 here is CASSQGLVNTEAFF. In nucleotides, the CDR3 is TGTGCCAGCAGCCAAGGACTTGTGAACACTGAAGCTTTCTTT. V and J are TRBV14 and TRBJ1-1; D not certain. The CDR3 sequence is 14 residues long. V was pared by 1 base and J by 0 bases, with 6 bases between. The germline V gene has CDR1 SGHDN and CDR2 FVKESK.

This chain uses TRBV30 with TRBJ1-2, with D possibly being TRBD1 (5 bases). Germline values: CDR1 GTSNPN, CDR2 SVGIG (reference sequence). The V end was cut by 2 bases, the J end by 6 bases, with 16 bases between. This CDR3 has 14 residues. The CDR3 DNA sequence: TGTGCCTGGAGTACCGGGGCAGCGAGAGATGGCTACACCTTC. This gives the protein CAWSTGAARDGYTF.

The chain joins TRBV7-2 to TRBJ1-4; perhaps TRBD1 as D (5 bases). Germline CDR1 and CDR2: SGHTA and FQGNSA. With 5 bases removed from V and 6 bases from J, the gap between germline ends came to 16 bases. There are 15 residues in the CDR3. The CDR3 nucleotides read TGTGCCAGCAGCCCCCGGGCAGGGTTTGATGAAAAACTGTTTTTT. The encoded protein is CASSPRAGFDEKLFF.

This clone was seen a few times. The chain links TRBV2 to TRBJ1-1; 8 bases match TRBD1. The V and J ends lost 4 bases and 4 bases, in that order; junction bases with no gene match: 5. Germline V gene data show CDR1 as SNHLY and CDR2 as FYNNEI. The CDR3 runs 14 residues. The CDR3 DNA is TGTGCCAGCAGTGCCTTTACAGGGGGCACTGAAGCTTTCTTT. Encoded protein: CASSAFTGGTEAFF.

V and J are TRBV5-1 and TRBJ2-1; D is unresolved. Per the germline V gene, CDR1 is SGHRS and CDR2 is YFSETQ. Between the trimmed V and J ends, which lost 2 bases and 8 bases, there was a span of 5 bases. CDR3 length: 11 residues. The CDR3 protein is CASSFVDEQFF. The CDR3 nucleotides are TGCGCCAGCAGCTTTGTAGATGAGCAGTTCTTC.

This clone was counted a single time. The genes are TRBV7-9 and TRBJ1-2, with a tentative D call TRBD1 (6 bases). The CDR3 is 15 amino acids. V gave up 3 bases and J gave up 3 bases, with 14 bases separating them. Germline CDR1 reads SEHNR; CDR2 reads FQNEAQ (reference sequence). In DNA form, the CDR3 reads TGTGCCAGCAGCTTTCGTGGACAGTCGGACTATGGCTACACCTTC. This codes for CASSFRGQSDYGYTF.

The chain couples TRBV18 to TRBJ2-5; 8 nucleotides align to TRBD1. The CDR3 runs 15 residues. The ends lost 4 bases at V and 4 bases at J; junction bases unmatched: 8. CDR1 and CDR2 (germline): KGHSH, LQKENI. The CDR3 region is CASSRVDRGGETQYF. CDR3 DNA sequence: TGTGCCAGCTCACGGGTAGACAGGGGAGGAGAGACCCAGTACTTC.

V gene TRBV4-2 combines with J gene TRBJ2-5; D gene unclear. This CDR3 has 14 residues. The V and J ends lost 0 bases and 4 bases respectively, with 9 bases between them. Germline CDR1 is LGHNA and CDR2 is YNFKEQ. CDR3 coding DNA: TGTGCCAGCAGCCAAGATAGCAAGGGAGAGACCCAGTACTTC. Its protein is CASSQDSKGETQYF.

This clone was picked up a small number of times. The V call is TRBV5-1, the J call TRBJ1-1; D is possibly TRBD1 (6 bases). The germline V gene has CDR1 SGHRS and CDR2 YFSETQ. This CDR3 is built from 14 residues. The V and J ends lost 3 bases and 1 base respectively, with 10 bases between them. This CDR3 is CASSSPGQNTEAFF. The DNA for the CDR3 is TGCGCCAGCAGCTCGCCGGGACAGAACACTGAAGCTTTCTTT.

This chain uses TRBV7-3 with TRBJ2-6; perhaps TRBD2 as D (6 bases). CDR1 is SGHTA, CDR2 FQGTGA, per germline. Trimming pared 5 bases from V and 0 bases from J, leaving 11 bases between. The CDR3 is 16 residues long. The DNA for the CDR3 is TGTGCCAGCAGCACATCGGGGGTCTCTGGGGCCAACGTCCTGACTTTC. Translated: CASSTSGVSGANVLTF.

The rearrangement joins TRBV4-3 to TRBJ2-3; possibly TRBD2 for D (5 bases). The CDR3 is 18 residues long. V was clipped by 3 bases and J by 0 bases, with 19 bases between them. Germline loops: CDR1 LGHNA, CDR2 YSLEER. CDR3 DNA: TGCGCCAGCAGCCAGGAGGACTCCAGCTTATATAGCACAGATACGCAGTATTTT. This translates into CASSQEDSSLYSTDTQYF.

The rearrangement uses TRBV28 and TRBJ2-7; D is possibly TRBD2 (5 bases). This CDR3 is 12 amino acids long. V dropped 4 bases and J dropped 6 bases, with 10 bases sitting between them. Looked up from germline, CDR1 is MDHEN and CDR2 is SYDVKM. The CDR3 DNA reads TGTGCCAGCAGTTGGGCCCGGGGCGAGCAGTACTTC. It translates to CASSWARGEQYF. The full variable domain, its missing parts supplied by reference TRBV28 and TRBJ2-7, is DVKVTQSSRYLVKRTGEKVFLECVQDMDHENMFWYRQDPGLGLRLIYFSYDVKMKEKGDIPEGYSVSREKKERFSLILESASTNQTSMYLCASSWARGEQYFGPGTRLTVT.

This clone has only a few counts. The rearrangement joins TRBV15 to TRBJ1-5; D not certain. The germline V gene has CDR1 LNHNV and CDR2 YYDKDF (reference sequence). The CDR3 has 15 amino acids. Trimming cost V 3 bases and J 3 bases, with 12 bases left between them. The CDR3 sequence is CATSSSDKPNQPQHF. The CDR3 DNA sequence: TGTGCCACCAGCAGTAGTGACAAGCCCAATCAGCCCCAGCATTTT.

J is TRBJ2-7 and V is TRBV11-2; 9 bases line up with TRBD1. Germline lookup yields CDR1 SGHAT and CDR2 FQNNGV. CDR3 length: 16 amino acids. Losses at the gene ends were 5 bases for V and 7 bases for J; bases not matched to a gene: 15. This chain's CDR3 is CASSAYPGQGQGEQYV. CDR3 sequence (DNA): TGTGCCAGCAGCGCCTACCCGGGACAGGGCCAGGGGGAGCAGTACGTC.